Here is one TCR beta chain with its context. The data originate from a study of blood T cell repertoires in COVID-19. Assay used: immunoSEQ multiplex PCR; TCRdb lists only in-frame clones, some missing. The table records about 350,000 clones, roughly nine tenths of them present only once. There are 15 residues in the CDR3. V lost 9 bases to trimming and J lost 6 bases; unmatched junction nucleotides: 12. The germline V gene encodes CDR1 KGHDR and CDR2 SFDVKD. Residents of 24 US areas, aged roughly 18 to 89 years, made up the participants. The specimen was PBMCs or T cells enriched from blood (not recorded which). The TCR originated in a woman aged 25-40 years who had recovered from COVID-19. The chain joins TRBV24-1 to TRBJ1-2; 10 bases align to TRBD1. For the CDR3, the DNA is TGTGCCACCTCCCCTTGGGGACAGGGGTTAGATGGCTACACCTTC. It encodes CATSPWGQGLDGYTF.